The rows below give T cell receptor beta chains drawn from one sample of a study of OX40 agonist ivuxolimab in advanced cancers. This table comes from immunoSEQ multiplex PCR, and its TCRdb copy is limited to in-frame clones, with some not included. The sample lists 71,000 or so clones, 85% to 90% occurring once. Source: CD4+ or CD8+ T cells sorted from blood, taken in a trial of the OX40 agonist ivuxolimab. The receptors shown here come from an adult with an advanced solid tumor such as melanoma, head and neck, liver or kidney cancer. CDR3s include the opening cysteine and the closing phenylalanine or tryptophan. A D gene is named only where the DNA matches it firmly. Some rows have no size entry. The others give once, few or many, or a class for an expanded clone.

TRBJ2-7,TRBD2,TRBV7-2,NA,CASSLGGSGSEQYF,TGTGCCAGCAGCTTAGGTGGTAGCGGGAGTGAGCAGTACTTC
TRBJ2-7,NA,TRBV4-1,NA,CASSQTGTLAYEQYF,TGCGCCAGCAGCCAGACCGGGACCCTGGCCTACGAGCAGTACTTC
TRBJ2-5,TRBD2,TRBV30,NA,CAWNEGLASSAQYF,TGTGCCTGGAACGAGGGACTAGCCTCCTCCGCCCAGTACTTC
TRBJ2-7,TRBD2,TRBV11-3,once,CASSSGLAGGSYEQYF,TGTGCCAGCAGCTCCGGACTAGCGGGAGGTTCCTACGAGCAGTACTTC
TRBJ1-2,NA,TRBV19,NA,CASSIRQVGYTF,TGTGCCAGTAGTATCCGACAGGTTGGCTACACCTTC
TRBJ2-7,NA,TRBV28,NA,CASSSFRLPSGEQYF,TGTGCCAGCAGTTCCTTCAGACTACCCTCGGGGGAGCAGTACTTC
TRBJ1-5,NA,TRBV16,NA,CASSQGHNSNQPQHF,TGTGCCAGCAGCCAGGGGCATAATAGCAATCAGCCCCAGCATTTT
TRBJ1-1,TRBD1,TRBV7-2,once,CASSNRGTGNTEAFF,TGTGCCAGCAGCAATCGAGGGACAGGCAACACTGAAGCTTTCTTT
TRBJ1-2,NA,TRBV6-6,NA,CASSQGADYGYTF,TGTGCCAGCAGTCAAGGGGCAGACTATGGCTACACCTTC
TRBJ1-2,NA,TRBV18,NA,CASSPGVSAHYGYTF,TGTGCCAGCTCACCAGGGGTTTCCGCCCACTATGGCTACACCTTC
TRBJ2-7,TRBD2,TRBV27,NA,CASSWEGLSDYEQYF,TGTGCCAGCAGTTGGGAGGGACTATCGGATTACGAGCAGTACTTC
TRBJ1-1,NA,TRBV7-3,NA,CASSSSGSGEAFF,TGTGCCAGCAGCTCCTCAGGGTCCGGTGAAGCTTTCTTT
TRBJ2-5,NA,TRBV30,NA,CACLTGPGETQYF,TGTGCCTGCTTAACAGGGCCCGGAGAGACCCAGTACTTC
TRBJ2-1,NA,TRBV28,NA,CASSLGGNLGNEQFF,TGTGCCAGCAGTTTAGGAGGAAATTTAGGCAATGAGCAGTTCTTC
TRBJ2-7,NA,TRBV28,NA,CASSSPGHLSYEQYF,TGTGCCAGCAGTTCTCCGGGACACCTCTCCTACGAGCAGTACTTC
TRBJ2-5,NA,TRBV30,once,CACNTGIVETQYF,TGTGCCTGTAACACAGGGATCGTCGAGACCCAGTACTTC
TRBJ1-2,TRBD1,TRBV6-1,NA,CASSVPGQDYYGYTF,TGTGCCAGCAGTGTCCCGGGACAGGACTACTATGGCTACACCTTC
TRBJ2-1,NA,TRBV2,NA,CASRLGGIYNEQFF,TGTGCCAGCAGATTGGGTGGGATCTACAATGAGCAGTTCTTC
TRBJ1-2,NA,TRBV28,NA,CASSLLRVPYTF,TGTGCCAGCAGTTTATTAAGGGTGCCCTACACCTTC
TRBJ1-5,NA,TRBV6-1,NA,CASGPGGNQPQHF,TGTGCCAGTGGACCCGGTGGCAATCAGCCCCAGCATTTT
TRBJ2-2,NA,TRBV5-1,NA,CASSRPTETGELFF,TGCGCCAGCAGCCGGCCCACAGAGACCGGGGAGCTGTTTTTT
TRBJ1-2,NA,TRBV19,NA,CASRLGYGYTF,TGTGCCAGTAGGTTGGGCTATGGCTACACCTTC
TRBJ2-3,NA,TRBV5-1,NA,CASSPWGSPEDTQYF,TGCGCCAGCAGCCCCTGGGGGTCCCCTGAAGATACGCAGTATTTT
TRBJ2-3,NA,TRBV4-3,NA,CASSQDRRPTQDTQYF,TGCGCCAGCAGCCAAGATCGGCGACCGACTCAAGATACGCAGTATTTT
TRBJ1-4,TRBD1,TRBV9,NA,CASSLRQGTNEKLFF,TGTGCCAGCAGCCTAAGACAGGGAACTAATGAAAAACTGTTTTTT
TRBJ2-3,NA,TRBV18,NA,CASSPSGGNTDTQYF,TGTGCCAGCTCACCAAGCGGAGGGAACACAGATACGCAGTATTTT
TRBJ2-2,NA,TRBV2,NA,CASSEARGRSGELFF,TGTGCCAGCAGTGAAGCGCGGGGGCGATCCGGGGAGCTGTTTTTT
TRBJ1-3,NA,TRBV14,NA,CASSQWPSSGNTIYF,TGTGCCAGCAGCCAATGGCCAAGCTCTGGAAACACCATATATTTT
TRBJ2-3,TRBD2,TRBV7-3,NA,CASSFLAGGGRTDTQYF,TGTGCCAGCAGCTTCCTAGCGGGAGGGGGCCGGACAGATACGCAGTATTTT
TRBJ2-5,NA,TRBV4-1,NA,CASSQTPGAQETQYF,TGCGCCAGCAGCCAAACACCGGGGGCGCAAGAGACCCAGTACTTC
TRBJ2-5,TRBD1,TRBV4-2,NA,CASSQGFRDSTQETQYF,TGTGCCAGCAGCCAGGGCTTCCGGGACAGTACTCAAGAGACCCAGTACTTC
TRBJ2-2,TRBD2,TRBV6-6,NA,CASSYRLAEIGELFF,TGTGCCAGCAGTTACAGACTAGCGGAAATCGGGGAGCTGTTTTTT
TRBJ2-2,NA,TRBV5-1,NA,CASSPDMTGELFF,TGCGCCAGCAGCCCGGACATGACCGGGGAGCTGTTTTTT
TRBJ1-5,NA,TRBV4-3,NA,CASSQDAGPNSNQPQHF,TGCGCCAGCAGCCAAGATGCAGGCCCGAATAGCAATCAGCCCCAGCATTTT
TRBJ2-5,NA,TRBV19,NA,CASSIRYQETQYF,TGTGCCAGTAGTATACGGTACCAAGAGACCCAGTACTTC
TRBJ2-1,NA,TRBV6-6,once,CASTLKGRSYNEQFF,TGTGCCAGCACGTTAAAAGGACGTTCCTACAATGAGCAGTTCTTC
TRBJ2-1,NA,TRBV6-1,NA,CASEGRPGGNEQFF,TGTGCCAGTGAGGGAAGGCCCGGGGGTAATGAGCAGTTCTTC
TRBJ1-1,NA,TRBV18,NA,CASSPQDDTEAFF,TGTGCCAGCTCACCACAGGACGACACTGAAGCTTTCTTT
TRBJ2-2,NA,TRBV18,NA,CASSPDTNTGELFF,TGTGCCAGCTCACCAGACACGAACACCGGGGAGCTGTTTTTT
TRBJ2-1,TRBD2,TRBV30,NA,CAWRLAGGYNEQFF,TGTGCCTGGAGGCTCGCGGGAGGCTACAATGAGCAGTTCTTC
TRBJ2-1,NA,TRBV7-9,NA,CASRLDNNEQFF,TGTGCCAGCAGACTCGATAACAATGAGCAGTTCTTC
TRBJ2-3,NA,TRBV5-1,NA,CASSLGREGDTQYF,TGCGCCAGCAGCTTGGGGCGGGAAGGAGATACGCAGTATTTT
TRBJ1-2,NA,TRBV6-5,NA,CASTRDYGYTF,TGTGCCAGCACGCGGGATTATGGCTACACCTTC
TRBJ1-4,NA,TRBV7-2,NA,CASSSGNEKLFF,TGTGCCAGCAGCTCCGGGAATGAAAAACTGTTTTTT
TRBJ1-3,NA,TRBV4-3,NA,CASSQDPLTGTSGNTIYF,TGCGCCAGCAGCCAAGACCCTCTCACAGGAACCTCTGGAAACACCATATATTTT
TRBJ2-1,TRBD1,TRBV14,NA,CASSRSHTSDREQFF,TGTGCCAGCAGCCGCAGTCACACTTCGGACAGGGAGCAGTTCTTC
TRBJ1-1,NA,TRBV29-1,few,CSVYRPPTEAFF,TGCAGCGTTTACAGGCCTCCCACTGAAGCTTTCTTT
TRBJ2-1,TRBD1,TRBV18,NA,CASSPPKTGQAYNEQFF,TGTGCCAGCTCACCTCCGAAAACAGGACAGGCATACAATGAGCAGTTCTTC
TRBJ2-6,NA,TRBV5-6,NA,CASSFQPSGANVLTF,TGTGCCAGCAGCTTTCAACCGTCTGGGGCCAACGTCCTGACTTTC
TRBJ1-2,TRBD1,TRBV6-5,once,CASSQGTDANYGYTF,TGTGCCAGCAGTCAAGGGACAGACGCTAACTATGGCTACACCTTC
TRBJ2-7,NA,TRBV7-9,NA,CASSLAGPRNEQYF,TGTGCCAGCAGCTTAGCAGGGCCGAGAAACGAGCAGTACTTC
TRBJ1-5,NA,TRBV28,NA,CASSTLGQSNQPQHF,TGTGCCAGCAGTACTCTGGGACAAAGCAATCAGCCCCAGCATTTT
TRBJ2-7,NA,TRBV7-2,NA,CASSSRGQLSYEQYF,TGTGCCAGCAGCTCGCGGGGACAGCTCTCCTACGAGCAGTACTTC
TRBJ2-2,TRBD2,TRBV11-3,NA,CASSPLAGDTGELFF,TGTGCCAGCAGCCCTCTAGCGGGAGACACCGGGGAGCTGTTTTTT